These 32 T cell receptor beta chains share one sample of origin, sequenced in a study of blood T cells in healthy people across ages. The authors ran a second PCR of about 6 to 11 cycles using a sample-barcoded 5' primer and a J-beta primer mix. Using its own MiXCR run on the 5' RACE reads, TCRdb lists one record per CDR3 protein. The data show around 1,600,000 distinct CDR3 sequences, roughly two fifths seen once. Input material: blood. Every receptor here comes from a woman aged 18 to 35 in good health.

The chain employs TRBV7-2 and TRBJ1-4; 10 nucleotides line up with TRBD1. Germline V gene lookup returns CDR1 SGHTA and CDR2 FQGNSA. V lost 4 bases, J lost 7 bases, and 6 bases stayed unmatched. CDR3 size: 15 residues. The CDR3: CASSSDRGLGEKLFF. CDR3 DNA sequence: TGTGCCAGCAGCTCAGACAGGGGGCTTGGTGAAAAACTGTTTTTT.

This clonotype turned up a few times. The rearrangement uses TRBV20-1 and TRBJ2-4, with a possible D match to TRBD2 (5 bases). The end of the DNA aligns better with TRBJ2-5, so the J call may be wrong. Per the germline V gene, CDR1 is DFQATT and CDR2 is SNEGSKA (reference sequence). The CDR3 sequence is 13 residues long. The CDR3 here is CSASPGNQETQYF. CDR3 nucleotides: TGCAGTGCTAGTCCGGGAAACCAAGAGACCCAGTACTTC.

The chain uses TRBV4-1 and TRBJ1-1; the D is unclear. The ends were cut back, 2 bases at V and 0 bases at J, with 10 bases in the middle. The CDR3 loop spans 15 amino acids. Per the germline V gene, CDR1 is MGHRA and CDR2 is YSYEKL. The CDR3: CASSQPRHLNTEAFF. CDR3 DNA: TGCGCCAGCAGCCAACCGAGACACTTGAACACTGAAGCTTTCTTT.

This clonotype was counted only a few times. The V gene is TRBV2, the J gene TRBJ1-4; 9 bases align to TRBD1. Looked up from germline, CDR1 is SNHLY and CDR2 is FYNNEI. The CDR3 loop spans 14 amino acids. Trimming at V came to 8 bases and at J to 7 bases, leaving 8 bases not matched to a gene. In DNA, the CDR3 is TGTGCCAGCGGAGCCGGGACAGGGACTGAAAAACTGTTTTTT. Protein sequence: CASGAGTGTEKLFF.

The chain recombines TRBV2 with TRBJ2-1; possibly TRBD1 for D (6 bases). The CDR3 contains 12 residues. V gave up 7 bases and J gave up 13 bases, with 17 bases separating them. The germline gives CDR1 SNHLY, CDR2 FYNNEI. This CDR3 reads CASNVAGEGQFF. DNA for the CDR3: TGTGCCAGCAACGTGGCAGGGGAAGGTCAGTTCTTC.

V gene TRBV28 combines with J gene TRBJ1-1, with TRBD1 identical over 8 bases. Trimming cost V 3 bases and J 5 bases; bases outside gene matches: 5. This CDR3 has 14 residues. Per germline, CDR1 MDHEN and CDR2 SYDVKM. CDR3 in DNA: TGTGCCAGCAGTTTCAGGGGGCGCCTGACTGAAGCTTTCTTT. Translation gives CASSFRGRLTEAFF.

V and J are TRBV7-2 and TRBJ2-7; 9 bases align to TRBD2. CDR1 is SGHTA and CDR2 is FQGNSA in the germline V gene. Germline trimming cut 4 bases from V and 2 bases from J; bases unmatched to any gene: 12. This CDR3 has 17 residues. The chain's CDR3 is CASSSRLPASGTYEQYF. In DNA form, the CDR3 reads TGTGCCAGCAGCTCCCGCTTGCCTGCTAGCGGGACCTACGAGCAGTACTTC.

This clonotype was picked up one time. The chain has TRBV4-2 and TRBJ2-7; no definite D call. This CDR3 comprises 15 residues. The V end lost 2 bases, the J end lost 7 bases, and 18 bases lay between the germline ends. Germline lookup yields CDR1 LGHNA and CDR2 YNFKEQ. CDR3 coding DNA: TGTGCCAGCAGCCAATTCTTGGACCCACTCAATGAGCAGTACTTC. Its translation: CASSQFLDPLNEQYF.

This clonotype showed up many times. The rearrangement links TRBV20-1 to TRBJ2-7; no clear D. There are 13 residues in the CDR3. Germline V CDR1 and CDR2: DFQATT, SNEGSKA (reference sequence). Trimming took off 3 bases at V and 3 bases at J, with 12 bases between the two ends. This CDR3 is CSARGRVDYEQYF. DNA of the CDR3: TGCAGTGCTAGGGGCCGGGTAGACTACGAGCAGTACTTC.

The chain has TRBV4-1 and TRBJ2-1; 10 nucleotides agree with TRBD2. This CDR3 is built from 17 residues. Per the germline V gene, CDR1 is MGHRA and CDR2 is YSYEKL. Trimming cost V 0 bases and J 2 bases; bases outside gene matches: 4. The DNA for the CDR3 is TGCGCCAGCAGCCAAGATGAAGCGGGGGGGGCCTACAATGAGCAGTTCTTC. The encoded protein is CASSQDEAGGAYNEQFF.

The chain combines TRBV7-2 with TRBJ2-1; 7 bases are a match to TRBD2. This CDR3 comprises 16 residues. V lost 1 base and J lost 0; bases outside the gene matches: 3. Germline CDR1 and CDR2: SGHTA and FQGNSA. CDR3 sequence: CASSLGDYSSYNEQFF. The CDR3 nucleotides read TGTGCCAGCAGCTTAGGGGACTACAGCTCCTACAATGAGCAGTTCTTC.

Regarding this clonotype: Just one base apart from a much larger clone, this may be a read error. This sequence joins TRBV3-1 and TRBJ2-1, with unresolved D. The V end lost 1 base, the J end lost 8 bases, and 6 bases lay between the germline ends. The germline V gene has CDR1 LGHDT and CDR2 YNNKEL (reference sequence). The CDR3 is 12 amino acids. CDR3 coding DNA: TGTGCCAGCAGCCAAGTTAACCATGAGCAGTTCTTC. Protein sequence: CASSQVNHEQFF.

The CDR3 is CASSLTGGGSEQYF. The CDR3 coding sequence is TGTGCCAGCAGCTTGACAGGGGGGGGTAGCGAGCAGTACTTC. This chain joins TRBV7-9 and TRBJ2-7; 9 bases are shared with TRBD1. This CDR3 contains 14 residues. Trimming cost V 3 bases and J 6 bases; bases outside gene matches: 6. CDR1 SEHNR and CDR2 FQNEAQ come from the germline V gene (reference sequence).

The rearrangement joins TRBV20-1 to TRBJ1-5; D ambiguous. Per germline, CDR1 DFQATT and CDR2 SNEGSKA (reference sequence). The ends were cut back, 3 bases at V and 1 base at J, with 13 bases in the middle. The CDR3 has 15 amino acids. The CDR3 protein is CSARGNPHSNQPQHF. The CDR3 DNA sequence: TGCAGTGCTAGGGGAAACCCCCACAGCAATCAGCCCCAGCATTTT.

This sequence joins TRBV5-1 and TRBJ2-5; D unclear. V lost 4 bases, J lost 4 bases, and 14 bases lay in between. Germline V gene lookup returns CDR1 SGHRS and CDR2 YFSETQ. This CDR3 comprises 14 residues. CDR3 nucleotide sequence: TGCGCCAGCAGCACGGCGACAAGTCCAGAGACCCAGTACTTC. Encoded protein: CASSTATSPETQYF.

The chain combines TRBV20-1 with TRBJ2-1, with 9 bases matching TRBD2. TRBJ2-7 explains the end of the DNA better; the J call may be wrong. The germline V gene encodes CDR1 DFQATT and CDR2 SNEGSKA (reference sequence). The CDR3 sequence is 15 residues long. CDR3 in DNA: TGCAGTGCTAGGGCTAGCGGGGCCTCCTACAATGAGCAGTACTTC. As protein: CSARASGASYNEQYF.

As concerns this clonotype: The junction departs from the called germline gene at one end, perhaps through a read error. The rearrangement uses TRBV28 and TRBJ2-7; maybe TRBD1 (5 bases). The CDR3 loop spans 13 amino acids. The germline V gene has CDR1 MDHEN and CDR2 SYDVKM. The CDR3 protein is CASSLQGLYGQYF. The CDR3 region has the DNA TGTGCCAGCAGCCTCCAGGGCCTCTACGGGCAGTACTTC.

The rearrangement uses TRBV25-1 and TRBJ1-1, with D unresolved. CDR3 length: 14 residues. Germline V gene data show CDR1 as MGHDK and CDR2 as SYGVNS. The V gene lost 7 bases and the J gene lost 1 base, with 13 bases spanning the gap. The chain's CDR3 is CASTNGVPNTEAFF. The CDR3 DNA reads TGTGCCAGCACAAATGGTGTTCCGAACACTGAAGCTTTCTTT.

The chain has TRBV20-1 and TRBJ2-1; D may be TRBD2 (6 bases). The length of the CDR3 is 10 residues. V lost 6 bases, J lost 11 bases, and 11 bases lay in between. Germline CDR1 and CDR2: DFQATT and SNEGSKA (reference sequence). The CDR3 DNA follows: TGCAGTGCCAGGGACTTTAAGCAGTTCTTC. As protein: CSARDFKQFF.

Only a few counts were recorded for this clonotype. Its ends do not fully match the called genes, so a read error is possible. J is TRBJ2-1 and V is TRBV20-1; tentatively, D is TRBD1 or TRBD2 (5 bases each). The CDR3 has 16 amino acids. The germline CDR1 and CDR2 sequences are DFQATT and SNEGSKA (reference sequence). The chain's CDR3 is CSARGDGREIYNEQFF. CDR3 nucleotide sequence: TGCAGTGCAAGAGGTGACGGCAGGGAGATCTACAATGAGCAGTTCTTC.

The chain employs TRBV6-2 or TRBV6-3 and TRBJ2-3; D remains ambiguous. The V end was cut by 7 bases, the J end by 2 bases, with 7 bases between. The CDR3 covers 12 residues. Germline V gene sequence: CDR1 MNHEY, CDR2 SVGEGT. DNA of the CDR3: TGTGCCAGCAATTGGGCCACAGATACGCAGTATTTT. As protein: CASNWATDTQYF.

This clonotype was found many times. This rearrangement joins TRBV6-5 to TRBJ1-2; the D gene is possibly TRBD1 (5 bases). The CDR3 covers 12 residues. Per germline, CDR1 MNHEY and CDR2 SVGAGI. V dropped 4 bases and J dropped 6 bases, with 9 bases sitting between them. CDR3 coding DNA: TGTGCCAGCAGTTCCGGGGGAGATGGCTACACCTTC. It specifies CASSSGGDGYTF.

V and J are TRBV6-5 and TRBJ1-4; possibly TRBD1 for D (6 bases). The CDR3 is 15 amino acids. The germline gives CDR1 MNHEY, CDR2 SVGAGI. Between the trimmed V and J ends, which lost 5 bases and 4 bases, there was a span of 14 bases. For the CDR3, the DNA is TGTGCCAGCAGTGGCCAGGACAGACGTAATGAAAAACTGTTTTTT. Its translation: CASSGQDRRNEKLFF.

In its sample, this clonotype was seen once. Just one base apart from a much larger clone, this may be a read error. The rearrangement uses TRBV4-1 and TRBJ1-4, with a tentative D call TRBD1 (5 bases). Germline V gene data show CDR1 as MGHRA and CDR2 as YSYEKL. The CDR3 runs 13 residues. The V end was cut by 8 bases, the J end by 7 bases, with 14 bases between. The CDR3 is CASGLSTGEKLFF. CDR3 bases: TGCGCCAGCGGCCTGTCAACAGGTGAAAAACTGTTTTTT.

This clonotype was picked up a small number of times. The chain recombines TRBV29-1 with TRBJ1-1; D is uncertain. Trimming took 4 bases from V and 4 from J, leaving 13 bases between them. Germline loops: CDR1 SQVTM, CDR2 ANQGSEA. CDR3 length: 13 residues. CDR3 protein: CSVATVLITEAFF. The CDR3 nucleotides read TGCAGCGTTGCTACGGTCTTGATCACTGAAGCTTTCTTT. Using reference TRBV29-1 and TRBJ1-1 for the parts outside the CDR3, the full variable domain is SAVISQKPSRDICQRGTSLTIQCQVDSQVTMMFWYRQQPGQSLTLIATANQGSEATYESGFVIDKFPISRPNLTFSTLTVSNMSPEDSSIYLCSVATVLITEAFFGQGTRLTVV.

This clonotype was seen more than once but under ten times. The chain couples TRBV7-2 to TRBJ2-5, with D maybe TRBD1 (5 bases). The germline CDR1 and CDR2 sequences are SGHTA and FQGNSA. The length of the CDR3 is 16 residues. Trimming removed 3 bases at V and 5 bases at J, with 19 bases between. For the CDR3, the DNA is TGTGCCAGCAGCTTTTACCCGAAGGGTGCAGGGGAGACCCAGTACTTC. It yields the protein CASSFYPKGAGETQYF.

A few counts support this clonotype. The chain carries TRBV18 and TRBJ2-3; 13 bases map to TRBD2. In germline, CDR1 is KGHSH, CDR2 LQKENI. The trim removed 2 bases at V and 6 bases at J, leaving 5 bases unmatched. The CDR3 totals 16 residues. CDR3 nucleotides: TGTGCCAGCTCACCAAGGACTAGCGGGGGACCGGATACGCAGTATTTT. Its protein product is CASSPRTSGGPDTQYF. Combining the CDR3 with reference TRBV18 and TRBJ2-3 gives the whole variable domain NAGVMQNPRHLVRRRGQEARLRCSPMKGHSHVYWYRQLPEEGLKFMVYLQKENIIDESGMPKERFSAEFPKEGPSILRIQQVVRGDSAAYFCASSPRTSGGPDTQYFGPGTRLTVL.

The genes are TRBV27 and TRBJ1-2; D is undetermined. Germline V CDR1 and CDR2: MNHEY, SMNVEV (reference sequence). This CDR3 has 15 residues. The V end was cut by 6 bases, the J end by 3 bases, with 17 bases between. The CDR3 nucleotides are TGTGCCAGCAGCTTCGGGCCAGAGGGCTACTATGGCTACACCTTC. This gives the protein CASSFGPEGYYGYTF.

This clonotype was seen at least ten times. One junction end disagrees with the germline gene, perhaps due to a read error. The CDR3 region has the DNA TGTGCCAGCAGTTTAGCGGGGGGCAAAGTCGGGGAGCTGTTTTTT. It encodes CASSLAGGKVGELFF. The rearrangement uses TRBV7-6 and TRBJ2-2; 10 nucleotides agree with TRBD2. Germline V lookup: CDR1 SGHVS, CDR2 FNYEAQ. This CDR3 is 15 amino acids long.

This sequence joins TRBV28 and TRBJ1-2; D uncertain. V lost 5 bases, J lost 8 bases, and 12 bases lay in between. CDR3 length: 12 amino acids. Germline CDR1 reads MDHEN; CDR2 reads SYDVKM. The CDR3 sequence: CASSPRHFGYTF. CDR3 in DNA: TGTGCCAGCAGTCCCCGGCATTTCGGCTACACCTTC.

V and J are TRBV20-1 and TRBJ2-1; D may be TRBD2 (5 bases). Germline V lookup: CDR1 DFQATT, CDR2 SNEGSKA (reference sequence). Trimming removed 3 bases from V and 4 bases from J, with 28 bases in between. This CDR3 comprises 19 residues. The CDR3 region is CSARRLLRRADGRYNEQFF. The DNA of the CDR3 is TGCAGTGCTAGGCGGTTGCTGCGACGAGCGGACGGCCGATACAATGAGCAGTTCTTC.

On this clonotype: One end of the junction varies from germline; a read error may be responsible. The V and J genes are TRBV4-2 and TRBJ2-2, with TRBD1 matching over 9 bases. This CDR3 comprises 18 residues. From germline, CDR1 is LGHNA and CDR2 YNFKEQ. The CDR3 here is CASSQVTGGGWNTGEMFF. The CDR3 region has the DNA TGTGCCAGCAGCCAAGTTACAGGGGGCGGTTGGAACACCGGGGAGATGTTTTTT.